This entry is about one T cell receptor (beta chain). The authors' processing: By means of reference gene primer amplification, nucleated cell counts were estimated. Profiled with immunoSEQ multiplex PCR; TCRdb holds only in-frame clones, not every one. V, J and clone size derive from that table, while D and trimming were established from the DNA sequence. The table has some 60,000 clones, 75% to 85% seen once. These data originate in a study of blood T cell repertoires in COVID-19. Study details: Samples came from the United States, Italy and Spain, spanning acute and convalescent COVID-19. PBMCs, B-cell-depleted T cells, or T cells were the source of the cDNA or gDNA that made up the material.

Germline V gene data show CDR1 as SGHRS and CDR2 as YFSETQ. The CDR3 is 20 residues long. The J segment lost 0 bases and the V segment lost 5 bases, leaving 13 bases of the junction unmatched. The origin of this receptor is a human donor in a cohort sampled during active COVID-19. The rearrangement links TRBV5-1 to TRBJ2-6; 11 bases line up with TRBD2. The sequenced material came from peripheral blood. The CDR3 here is CASRPGLAGGQSSGANVLTF. In DNA form, the CDR3 reads TGCGCCAGCAGGCCGGGCCTAGCGGGGGGCCAGTCCTCTGGGGCCAACGTCCTGACTTTC.